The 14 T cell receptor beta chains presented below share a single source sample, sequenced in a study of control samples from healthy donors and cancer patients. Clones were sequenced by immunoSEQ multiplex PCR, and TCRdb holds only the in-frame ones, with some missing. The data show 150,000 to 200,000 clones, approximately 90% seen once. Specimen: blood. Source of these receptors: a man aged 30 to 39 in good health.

The CDR3 reads CASSQQTGAGNTIYF. The CDR3 nucleotides read TGCGCCAGCAGCCAGCAGACAGGGGCTGGAAACACCATATATTTT. This chain links TRBV4-1 with TRBJ1-3; TRBD1 matches 8 bases. V was pared by 3 bases and J by 2 bases, with 3 bases of the junction left unmatched. Germline V gene data show CDR1 as MGHRA and CDR2 as YSYEKL. The CDR3 spans 15 residues.

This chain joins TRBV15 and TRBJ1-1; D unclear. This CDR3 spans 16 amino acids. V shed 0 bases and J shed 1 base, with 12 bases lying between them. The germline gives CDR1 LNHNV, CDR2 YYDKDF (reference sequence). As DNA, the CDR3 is TGTGCCACCAGCAGAGATGTAAGGTGGGGGAACACTGAAGCTTTCTTT. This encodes CATSRDVRWGNTEAFF.

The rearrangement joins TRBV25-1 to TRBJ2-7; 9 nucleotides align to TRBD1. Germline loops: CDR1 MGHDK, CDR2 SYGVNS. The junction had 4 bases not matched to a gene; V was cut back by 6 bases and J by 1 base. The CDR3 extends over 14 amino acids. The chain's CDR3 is CASRGQGHSYEQYF. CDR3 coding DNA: TGTGCCAGCAGGGGACAGGGACATTCCTACGAGCAGTACTTC.

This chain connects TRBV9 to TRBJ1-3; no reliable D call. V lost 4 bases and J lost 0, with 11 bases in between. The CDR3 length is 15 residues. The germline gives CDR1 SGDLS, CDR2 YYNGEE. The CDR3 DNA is TGTGCCAGCAGCTTAACTGCCTACTCTGGAAACACCATATATTTT. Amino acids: CASSLTAYSGNTIYF.

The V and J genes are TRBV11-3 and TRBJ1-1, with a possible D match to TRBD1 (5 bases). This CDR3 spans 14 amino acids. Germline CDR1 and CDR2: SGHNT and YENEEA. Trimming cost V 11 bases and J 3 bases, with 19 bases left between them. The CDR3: CAAGTELYDTEAFF. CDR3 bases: TGTGCCGCGGGGACCGAGCTATATGACACTGAAGCTTTCTTT.

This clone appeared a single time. This CDR3 is CASSPLKGEQYF. Here the CDR3 DNA reads TGTGCCAGCAGCCCCTTGAAAGGCGAGCAGTACTTC. This rearrangement joins TRBV9 to TRBJ2-7; D gene unclear. The V end was cut by 4 bases, the J end by 6 bases, with 11 bases between. CDR3 length: 12 residues. Germline-derived CDR1 and CDR2 are SGDLS and YYNGEE.

In DNA form, the CDR3 reads TGTGCCAGCAACTGGGGGGCCCAAGAGACCCAGTACTTC. It codes for CASNWGAQETQYF. The chain combines TRBV6-5 with TRBJ2-5; D could derive from TRBD1 or TRBD2 (6 bases each). Looked up from germline, CDR1 is MNHEY and CDR2 is SVGAGI. V was cut by 7 bases and J by 1 base, with 10 bases left in between. The CDR3 is made up of 13 amino acids.

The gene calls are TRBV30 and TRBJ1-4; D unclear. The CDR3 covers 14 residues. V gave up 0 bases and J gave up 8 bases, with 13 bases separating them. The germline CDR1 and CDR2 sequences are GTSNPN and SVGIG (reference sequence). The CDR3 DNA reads TGTGCCTGGAGTGTAGAAGGGATTCAGGAAAAACTGTTTTTT. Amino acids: CAWSVEGIQEKLFF.

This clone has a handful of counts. The CDR3 nucleotides are TGTGCCAGCAGCCCGCAAGTCTCCTACGAGCAGTACTTC. As protein: CASSPQVSYEQYF. V gene TRBV7-9 combines with J gene TRBJ2-7; D is uncertain. Trimming took off 5 bases at V and 0 bases at J, with 8 bases between the two ends. CDR3 size: 13 residues. The germline CDR1 and CDR2 sequences are SEHNR and FQNEAQ (reference sequence). Full variable domain (missing parts from reference TRBV7-9 and TRBJ2-7): DTGVSQNPRHKITKRGQNVTFRCDPISEHNRLYWYRQTLGQGPEFLTYFQNEAQLEKSRLLSDRFSAERPKGSFSTLEIQRTEQGDSAMYLCASSPQVSYEQYFGPGTRLTVT.

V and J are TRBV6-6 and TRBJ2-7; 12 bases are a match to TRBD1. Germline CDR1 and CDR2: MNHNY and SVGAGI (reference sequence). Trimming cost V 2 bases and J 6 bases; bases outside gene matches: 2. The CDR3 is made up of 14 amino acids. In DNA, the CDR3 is TGTGCCAGCAGTTACGGGACAGGGGGCTCCGAGCAGTACTTC. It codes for CASSYGTGGSEQYF.

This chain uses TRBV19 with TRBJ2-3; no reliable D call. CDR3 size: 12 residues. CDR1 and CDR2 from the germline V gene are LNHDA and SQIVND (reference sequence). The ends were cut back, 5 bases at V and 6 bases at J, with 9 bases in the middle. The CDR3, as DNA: TGTGCCAGTAGTCTAACCAGGGATACGCAGTATTTT. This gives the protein CASSLTRDTQYF.

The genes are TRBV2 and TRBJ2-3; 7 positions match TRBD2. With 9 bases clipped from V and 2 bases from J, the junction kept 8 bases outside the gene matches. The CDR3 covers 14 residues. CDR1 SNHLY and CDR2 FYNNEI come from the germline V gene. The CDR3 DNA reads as TGTGCCAGTCTAAGCCGGGACTACACAGATACGCAGTATTTT. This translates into CASLSRDYTDTQYF.

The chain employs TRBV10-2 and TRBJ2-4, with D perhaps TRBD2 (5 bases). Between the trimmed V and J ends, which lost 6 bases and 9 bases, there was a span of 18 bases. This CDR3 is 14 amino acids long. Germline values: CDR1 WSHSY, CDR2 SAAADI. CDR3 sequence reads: CASRDRASLFIQYF. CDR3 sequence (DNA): TGCGCCAGCAGAGATAGGGCTAGCCTATTCATTCAGTACTTC.

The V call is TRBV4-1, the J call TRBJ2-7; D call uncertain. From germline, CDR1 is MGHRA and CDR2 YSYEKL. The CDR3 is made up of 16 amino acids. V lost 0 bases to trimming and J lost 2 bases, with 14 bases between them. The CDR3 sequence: CASSQDEARFTYEQYF. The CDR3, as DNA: TGCGCCAGCAGCCAAGATGAGGCTAGGTTCACCTACGAGCAGTACTTC.